A single T cell receptor beta chain is shown here with its context. TCRdb's table, derived via immunoSEQ multiplex PCR, lists solely in-frame clones and lacks some. The repertoire holds about 89,000 clones, more than 75% seen once, with 20% to 25% in the top ten. The data were obtained in a study of control samples from healthy donors and cancer patients. The length of the CDR3 is 14 residues. Germline-derived CDR1 and CDR2 are SGHDN and FVKESK. V lost 2 bases and J 3 bases, leaving 7 bases between the germline ends. This sequence originates from a man younger than 40 in good health. The source material was blood. The chain carries TRBV14 and TRBJ2-2; tentative D call: TRBD1 (5 bases). This chain's CDR3 is CASSQIRDTGELFF. CDR3 bases: TGTGCCAGCAGCCAAATCAGGGACACCGGGGAGCTGTTTTTT.